The rows below give T cell receptor beta chains drawn from one sample of a study of T-cell reconstitution after alpha-beta-depleted transplantation in children. TCRdb processed the PCR reads anew with MiXCR; each CDR3 protein has one entry. The table shows over 200,000 distinct CDR3 sequences, with roughly a tenth occurring only once. Sample: PBMCs, taken before TCRalphabeta/CD19-depleted stem cell transplant. These receptors originate from a child under two years old with acute myeloid leukemia, due to receive a stem cell transplant. Both conserved end residues are part of each CDR3. Each record gives: D gene, clone size, J gene, V gene, CDR3 protein, CDR3 DNA. D genes are given only for firm matches. For some rows the clone size is stated as once, few or many, or as a class when expanded; others skip it.

NA many TRBJ2-7 TRBV6-1 CASSVEGRGNEQYF TGTGCCAGCAGTGTAGAAGGCAGGGGCAACGAGCAGTACTTC
TRBD1 many TRBJ2-1 TRBV12-3/TRBV12-4 CASSKSTGDNEQFF TGTGCCAGCAGTAAATCTACAGGGGACAATGAGCAGTTCTTC
NA NA TRBJ1-1 TRBV11-3 CVSSLDRGGTEAFF TGTGTCAGCAGCTTAGATCGTGGGGGCACTGAAGCTTTCTTT
NA many TRBJ2-6 TRBV6-5 CASSYDVTSGANVLTF TGTGCCAGCAGTTACGATGTTACCTCTGGGGCCAACGTCCTGACTTTC
TRBD1 many TRBJ2-1 TRBV27 CASSLTGAVYNEQFF TGTGCCAGCAGTTTAACAGGGGCGGTCTACAATGAGCAGTTCTTC
TRBD2 NA TRBJ2-1 TRBV29-1 CSAITGTSGRGREQFF TGCAGCGCCATCACCGGGACTAGCGGGAGAGGGAGGGAGCAGTTCTTC
TRBD1 few TRBJ1-1 TRBV18 CASSVRDRGSGMNTEAFF TGTGCCAGCTCAGTCCGGGACAGGGGCTCCGGGATGAACACTGAAGCTTTCTTT
NA NA TRBJ2-7 TRBV6-5 CASSFGGAISGQYF TGTGCCAGCAGTTTCGGGGGCGCAATTTCTGGGCAGTACTTC
NA many TRBJ2-7 TRBV25-1 CASSEYWGGGYEQYF TGTGCCAGCAGTGAATATTGGGGAGGGGGCTACGAGCAGTACTTC
TRBD1 NA TRBJ2-1 TRBV28 CASSPRDRFRAEQFF TGTGCCAGCAGTCCCCGGGACAGGTTCAGGGCTGAGCAGTTCTTC
TRBD1 many TRBJ1-5 TRBV12-3/TRBV12-4 CASSGQGGNQPQHF TGTGCCAGCAGTGGCCAGGGGGGCAATCAGCCCCAGCATTTT
TRBD2 NA TRBJ2-1 TRBV2 CASGGVRENNEQFF TGTGCCAGCGGGGGGGTCCGAGAAAACAATGAGCAGTTCTTC
NA many TRBJ2-7 TRBV18 CASSPPINYEQYF TGTGCCAGCTCACCACCTATAAACTACGAGCAGTACTTC
TRBD2 many TRBJ2-1 TRBV28 CASRPSLAGGYNEQFF TGTGCCAGCAGACCCTCACTAGCGGGGGGATACAATGAGCAGTTCTTC
TRBD1 many TRBJ2-4 TRBV5-1 CASSPAGGLNIQYF TGCGCCAGCAGCCCAGCAGGGGGTTTAAACATTCAGTACTTC
NA many TRBJ1-2 TRBV7-2 CASSLSVGARGYTF TGTGCCAGCAGCTTATCAGTGGGGGCGCGTGGCTACACCTTC
TRBD2 many TRBJ2-1 TRBV9 CASSVVPSGYNEQFF TGTGCCAGCAGCGTAGTTCCTAGCGGCTACAATGAGCAGTTCTTC
NA many TRBJ1-1 TRBV10-3 CAISVQVKNTEAFF TGTGCCATCAGTGTACAGGTTAAGAACACTGAAGCTTTCTTT
NA NA TRBJ2-4 TRBV7-2 CASSLALPRGTKNIQYF TGTGCCAGCAGCTTAGCGCTCCCGCGTGGTACCAAAAACATTCAGTACTTC
NA many TRBJ1-5 TRBV9 CASSVDGDQPQHF TGTGCCAGCAGCGTAGACGGGGACCAGCCCCAGCATTTT
NA many TRBJ2-5 TRBV4-3 CASSQARGWGETQYF TGCGCCAGCAGCCAAGCCAGGGGCTGGGGGGAGACCCAGTACTTC
TRBD1 many TRBJ1-2 TRBV7-2 CASSLGQSRYTF TGTGCCAGCAGCTTGGGACAGTCGCGCTACACCTTC
TRBD1 many TRBJ2-7 TRBV5-4 CASSLDRGGHEQYF TGTGCCAGCAGCTTGGATAGAGGGGGCCACGAGCAGTACTTC
TRBD1 many TRBJ2-3 TRBV7-3 CASSGQGAGHKYF TGTGCCAGCAGCGGACAGGGAGCGGGTCATAAGTATTTT
TRBD2 many TRBJ2-2 TRBV6-5 CASSSYQTSGLTTGELFF TGTGCCAGCAGTTCTTACCAGACTAGCGGGCTGACAACCGGGGAGCTGTTTTTT
NA many TRBJ1-2 TRBV29-1 CSVGNRYYGYTF TGCAGCGTTGGGAATCGGTACTATGGCTACACCTTC
TRBD2 many TRBJ2-1 TRBV29-1 CSVAAGGGVDIHNEQFF TGCAGCGTTGCGGCGGGAGGTGGGGTGGACATACACAATGAGCAGTTCTTC
NA NA TRBJ2-1 TRBV28 CASRTGPSSYNEQFF TGTGCCAGCAGGACCGGGCCCAGCTCCTACAATGAGCAGTTCTTC
NA many TRBJ1-5 TRBV29-1 CSVAEGLGNQPQHF TGCAGCGTTGCCGAGGGACTGGGCAATCAGCCCCAGCATTTT